This T cell receptor beta chain was found in a study of metastatic and nonmetastatic thyroid tumors. Looking at the study overall: Where malignant and benign thyroid patients were concerned, repertoires were compared across blood and tumor or nodule tissue.

Only a few counts were recorded for this clone. What it binds is not known. Study observations and caveats: Reported TCR beta diversity, measured in blood and tumor, was significantly higher for malignant thyroid tumors than for benign nodules.

TCRdb re-called clones via MiXCR from the PCR reads. This table has under 45,000 clones, 35% appearing once. Germline trimming cut 9 bases from V and 7 bases from J; bases unmatched to any gene: 11. CDR3 length: 14 residues. Nobody among the patients had been given any treatment before thyroid surgery. The clonotype comes from a female donor with papillary thyroid cancer or a benign thyroid nodule (not recorded which). Some clones in this sample may be carry-over from other donors' samples. Sample: tumor tissue. This chain links TRBV6-7 with TRBJ2-3; 9 positions agree with TRBD2. TRBV6-7 is marked as an open reading frame, function uncertain. DNA for the CDR3: TGTGCCAGTCTTGGACTAGCGAGAACAAATACGCAGTATTTT. It codes for CASLGLARTNTQYF.